This T cell receptor (beta chain) was recovered during a study of cytomegalovirus exposure and HLA in healthy donors (TCRdb year 2017). Study-wide context: An earlier analysis of more than 550 of the donors reported 276 Gb of sequence data and 117 million unique TCR beta sequences obtained from some 170 million T cells. Approximately 300 gigabases of sequencing data and 70 million to 95 million unique TCR sequences made up an early release that covered several hundred HLA-typed donors. Of the approximately 400 genotyped donors, around 81% fell in the genetic ancestry cluster associated with self-reported Caucasian donors. The study was designed to test whether signatures of past pathogen exposure could be identified by cataloging public T cell receptors. The T cell repertoires of some 670 subjects were profiled by immunosequencing and related to cytomegalovirus serostatus. In addition to the first cohort of 666 subjects, a separate validation cohort of 100 to 150 different subjects was used. To predict cytomegalovirus infection status, the study combined high-throughput TCR immunosequencing, statistical association of individual TCRs with disease status, and machine learning. To study patterns of TCR occurrence, a later analysis re-analyzed previously published TCR beta repertoires from 666 donors and added high-resolution HLA genotyping. Rather than using new phenotypic data, the later analysis identified candidate immune exposures from TCR beta sequences and from how often those sequences occurred across donors. An earlier analysis of some 500 of the donors used high-throughput TCR beta sequencing to judge whether each TCR beta V gene segment behaved as functional or pseudogenic. Donor age, sex, ethnicity and CMV serostatus were compiled together with the repertoire data. A later genetic analysis used genome-wide SNP genotypes for about 60% of the roughly 700 donors, treating that subset as a discovery cohort. Every discovery cohort repertoire had been produced on one sequencing platform. Class I and class II HLA loci were covered by the typing at four-digit resolution. The number of typed donors differed by locus: 629-630 for A, B, C, DRB1 and DQB1; approximately 530 for DQA1; 600 to 610 for DPA1; and roughly 490 for DPB1. About five DR-DQ haplotypes were treated as single units for association and clustering because of strong linkage in the cohort. On average, around 200,000 unique TCR beta nucleotide sequences were sequenced per donor among some 430 genotyped donors of the cohort, with roughly 18% of those sequences being non-productive. Results the study describes overall, beyond this receptor: Linkage disequilibrium might explain the correlated functional status among segregating V segments, but an unknown experimental factor could not be excluded. Some IMGT-functional V segments, including TRBV6-2 and TRBV6-3, could not be told apart with the 87-base-pair reads, so those segments were excluded. While some public TCRs were present in many individuals, most TCR sequences turned up only very rarely across donors. A further reported finding was that TCR beta sequences accurately predicted the HLA-A and HLA-B alleles for most subjects in the first cohort. In a later genetic analysis, fewer N-insertions in productive TCRs were reported among donors in an Asian-associated ancestry cluster than the roughly 710-donor mean. In an earlier analysis of some 640 of the donors, most TCR beta V segments were observed in productive rearrangements about 90% or about 30% of the time, broadly matching IMGT annotations. HLA typing was unavailable for some donors at each locus, so association tests used only the typed subset. In vitro tests confirmed that a few of the cytomegalovirus-associated TCR beta chains recognize cytomegalovirus antigens. It was suggested by the authors that the approach could potentially be generalized to other disease states and immunological phenotypes. In this cohort, only TCR beta chains were sequenced, and detectable features were limited by the absence of alpha or paired-chain data. In both the original and validation cohorts, the classifier was reported to diagnose cytomegalovirus status with high specificity and sensitivity. The study gave a list of 150 to 200 TCR beta chains associated with cytomegalovirus. Presence/absence analyses assumed roughly uniform sequencing depth across donors, an assumption that may not hold. In a later analysis, some 18,000 TCR beta sequences were associated with specific HLA alleles at a false discovery rate of 0.05. Immune exposure information for the cohort was limited to CMV serostatus. V-gene and J-gene trimming of TCR beta chains was associated with a missense DCLRE1C variant in a later genetic analysis, and the association was replicated in an independent cohort. Several of the top co-occurrence clusters appeared to be linked to parvovirus B19, influenza, CMV and Epstein-Barr virus, according to a later analysis. A later analysis found that TCR association rates varied across HLA loci, with DRB1 alleles showing the most associated TCRs and HLA-C alleles the fewest. According to a later analysis, most CMV-associated TCR beta chains appeared to be HLA-restricted, and the HLA associations seemed to be driven largely by CMV exposure. Strong co-occurrence of HLA alleles, especially DR and DQ, made assigning TCR associations to individual alleles difficult. Because counts were too low, approximately 15 rarely observed V segments, including chromosome 9 orphons, were excluded from the earlier analysis of fewer than 650 of the donors. A later analysis found that HLA-associated TCR beta chains were more clonally expanded and had lower generation probabilities than equally common non-associated chains. A group of highly shared sequence variants was considered likely to be a technical artifact of the sequencing pipeline.

The cohort consisted of approximately 690 healthy bone marrow donors. All cohort members were sampled while nominally healthy, although unrecorded immune exposures were likely present. The donor was CMV seronegative and belonged to the group of roughly 330 seronegative cohort members. Each donor provided a peripheral blood sample, and peripheral blood mononuclear cells were used for TCR beta sequencing. Genomic DNA was extracted from the blood cell samples with the Qiagen DNeasy Blood Extraction Kit. Relative to germline, V is 1 base shorter and J is 4 bases shorter, with 14 bases between their ends. From a lookup of the germline V gene, CDR1 and CDR2 are SGHNT and YENEEA. From its cysteine to its phenylalanine, the CDR3 spans 16 amino acids. This entry keeps only the CDR3 DNA: 48 bases, framed from base 1. The protocol used for the library was the immunoSEQ multiplex PCR assay. A mixture of 60 forward primers for TCR Vbeta segments and 13 reverse primers for TCR Jbeta segments was used in the multiplex PCR. The CDR3 region of rearranged TCR beta genes was amplified from genomic DNA by a multiplex PCR assay. The Illumina HiSeq System was used to sequence the amplified TCR beta libraries as 87-base-pair reads. The study's own analysis went as follows. A later analysis counted about 80 million unique TCR beta chains across the 666 repertoires, and 10 million to 12 million of these chains were shared by at least two donors. A nearest-neighbor algorithm error-corrected the raw reads and collapsed the reads into unique sequences, merging closely related sequences to remove PCR and sequencing errors. CDR3 sequences were aligned to IMGT reference sequences to assign V, D and J gene segments. For a sequence to be retained, a match of at least six nucleotides was required to both a V gene segment and a J gene segment. A rearrangement was called productive if the CDR3 had no stop codons and remained in frame with V and J, and every other rearrangement was called non-productive. CDR3 was defined according to IMGT convention as the region running from the second conserved V-encoded cysteine to the conserved J-encoded phenylalanine. Sequences without an unambiguous match to a single V gene segment were excluded from the earlier analysis of about 600 of the donors. In an earlier analysis of 450 to 750 of the donors, a V segment was called functional when productive rearrangements were above 56.7%, and segregating when the standard deviation between donors exceeded 5%. A statistical classification framework was developed to diagnose cytomegalovirus status using the catalog of TCR beta chain sequences. V and J gene assignment, in a later analysis, came from comparing TCR nucleotide sequences with IMGT/GENE-DB human TR gene sequences. In a later analysis, CDR3 sequences and most-parsimonious VDJ recombination scenarios were assigned using the TCRdist pipeline. In a later analysis, each TCR beta chain was defined by its CDR3 amino acid sequence together with its V-gene family, and reads without a unique V-gene family were excluded. A later analysis removed 592 highly shared, low-generation-probability nucleotide sequences to deal with suspected cross-contamination and a sequencing artifact. A later analysis calculated a clonal expansion index for each public chain from normalized within-repertoire ranks of inferred template counts. In a later analysis, generation probabilities were computed with a VDJ recombination model fitted to out-of-frame rearrangements, and the resulting probabilities were checked against IGoR. In a later analysis, hypergeometric tests were used to score TCR-TCR, TCR-HLA and TCR-CMV co-occurrence, with a repertoire-size bias correction applied to TCR pairs. A later analysis estimated false discovery rates by permuting HLA or CMV assignments 20 times. In a later analysis, co-occurring TCRs were grouped using DBSCAN, and TCRdist sequence similarity was added for clustering within HLA-allele-positive subsets. For co-occurrence clustering, repertoires with fewer than 30,000 or more than 120,000 public chains were excluded, along with a handful of repertoires with anomalous nucleotide sharing. TCRdb holds this immuneACCESS table with in-frame rearrangements only. Some clones are missing; in checked studies, unresolved V genes explain under half, and the rest has no known cause. Clonal size and the V and J genes are those of that table, whereas D and trimming came from the DNA. The sample table holds roughly 130,000 clones, of which more than 75% were seen once. About 3% of the sample is held by the ten biggest clonotypes.

A remark on this clone: The clone's antigen remains unknown. Base qualities are not at hand, and no much larger clone is one base apart.

The chain couples TRBV11-3 to TRBJ2-1; a tentative D match to TRBD2 spans 5 bases. The source material was PBMCs. This clonotype originated in a female donor in good health and CMV-seronegative. CDR3 protein: CASSLVRGGGYNEQFF. At the DNA level, the sequence is TGTGCCAGCAGCTTAGTTCGAGGAGGTGGGTACAATGAGCAGTTCTTC.